This record covers a single T cell receptor beta chain. The ends were cut back, 1 base at V and 6 bases at J, with 17 bases in the middle. The CDR3 consists of 16 residues. Per germline, CDR1 SGHRS and CDR2 YFSETQ. The data were obtained in a study of blood T cell repertoires in COVID-19. About the research overall: There were acute and convalescent COVID-19 samples, and they came from the United States, Italy and Spain. PBMCs, B-cell-depleted T cells, or T cells were the source of the cDNA or gDNA that made up the material.

Original processing methods: Amplification with reference gene primers provided the estimates of nucleated cell counts. The method was immunoSEQ multiplex PCR; TCRdb's version includes in-frame clones alone and lacks a portion of them. The DNA gave D and trimming, while V, J and clone size come from that table. The sample records roughly 320,000 clones, 75% to 85% being singletons. The specimen sequenced was peripheral blood. This sequence was found in a human donor in a cohort sampled during active COVID-19. J is TRBJ2-1 and V is TRBV5-1; D gene uncertain. The CDR3 is CASSLSPRMGPNEQFF. For the CDR3, the DNA is TGCGCCAGCAGCTTGTCACCCAGGATGGGTCCCAATGAGCAGTTCTTC.